The sequence of this T cell receptor (beta chain) was determined in a study of cytomegalovirus exposure and HLA in healthy donors. Primers for the PCR totalled 60 Vbeta and 13 Jbeta. This table comes from immunoSEQ multiplex PCR, and its TCRdb copy is limited to in-frame clones, with some not included. The sample holds over 100,000 clones, about 76% seen once. Points from the study as a whole: Later on, an analysis tied about 17,000 TCR beta sequences to HLA alleles at 0.05 false discovery rate.

Germline CDR1 is SQVTM and CDR2 is ANQGSEA. The CDR3 extends over 16 amino acids. The V and J ends lost 7 bases and 0 bases, in that order; junction bases with no gene match: 13. As for this clone: The antigen remains undetermined.

This TCR was recovered from a middle-aged man in good health and CMV-seronegative. Material for sequencing was PBMCs. The chain has TRBV29-1 and TRBJ1-1; 8 nucleotides line up with TRBD1. The DNA for the CDR3 is TGCAGCGCCCCTCGACAGGGGATGACAATGAACACTGAAGCTTTCTTT. Its translation is CSAPRQGMTMNTEAFF.